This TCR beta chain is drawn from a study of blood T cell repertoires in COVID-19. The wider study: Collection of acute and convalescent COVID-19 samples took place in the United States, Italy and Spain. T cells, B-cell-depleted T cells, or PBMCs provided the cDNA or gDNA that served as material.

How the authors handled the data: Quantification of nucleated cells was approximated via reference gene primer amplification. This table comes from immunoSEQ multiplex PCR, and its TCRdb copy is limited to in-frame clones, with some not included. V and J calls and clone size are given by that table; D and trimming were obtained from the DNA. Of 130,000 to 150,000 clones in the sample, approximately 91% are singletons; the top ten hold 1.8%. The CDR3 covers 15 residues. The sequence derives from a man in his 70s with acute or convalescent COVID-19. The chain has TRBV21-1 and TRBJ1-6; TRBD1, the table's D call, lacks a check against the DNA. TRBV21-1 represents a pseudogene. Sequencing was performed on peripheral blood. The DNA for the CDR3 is TGTGCCAGCAGCTCACAGGCGCTTAACAATTCACCCCTCCACTTT. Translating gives CASSSQALNNSPLHF.